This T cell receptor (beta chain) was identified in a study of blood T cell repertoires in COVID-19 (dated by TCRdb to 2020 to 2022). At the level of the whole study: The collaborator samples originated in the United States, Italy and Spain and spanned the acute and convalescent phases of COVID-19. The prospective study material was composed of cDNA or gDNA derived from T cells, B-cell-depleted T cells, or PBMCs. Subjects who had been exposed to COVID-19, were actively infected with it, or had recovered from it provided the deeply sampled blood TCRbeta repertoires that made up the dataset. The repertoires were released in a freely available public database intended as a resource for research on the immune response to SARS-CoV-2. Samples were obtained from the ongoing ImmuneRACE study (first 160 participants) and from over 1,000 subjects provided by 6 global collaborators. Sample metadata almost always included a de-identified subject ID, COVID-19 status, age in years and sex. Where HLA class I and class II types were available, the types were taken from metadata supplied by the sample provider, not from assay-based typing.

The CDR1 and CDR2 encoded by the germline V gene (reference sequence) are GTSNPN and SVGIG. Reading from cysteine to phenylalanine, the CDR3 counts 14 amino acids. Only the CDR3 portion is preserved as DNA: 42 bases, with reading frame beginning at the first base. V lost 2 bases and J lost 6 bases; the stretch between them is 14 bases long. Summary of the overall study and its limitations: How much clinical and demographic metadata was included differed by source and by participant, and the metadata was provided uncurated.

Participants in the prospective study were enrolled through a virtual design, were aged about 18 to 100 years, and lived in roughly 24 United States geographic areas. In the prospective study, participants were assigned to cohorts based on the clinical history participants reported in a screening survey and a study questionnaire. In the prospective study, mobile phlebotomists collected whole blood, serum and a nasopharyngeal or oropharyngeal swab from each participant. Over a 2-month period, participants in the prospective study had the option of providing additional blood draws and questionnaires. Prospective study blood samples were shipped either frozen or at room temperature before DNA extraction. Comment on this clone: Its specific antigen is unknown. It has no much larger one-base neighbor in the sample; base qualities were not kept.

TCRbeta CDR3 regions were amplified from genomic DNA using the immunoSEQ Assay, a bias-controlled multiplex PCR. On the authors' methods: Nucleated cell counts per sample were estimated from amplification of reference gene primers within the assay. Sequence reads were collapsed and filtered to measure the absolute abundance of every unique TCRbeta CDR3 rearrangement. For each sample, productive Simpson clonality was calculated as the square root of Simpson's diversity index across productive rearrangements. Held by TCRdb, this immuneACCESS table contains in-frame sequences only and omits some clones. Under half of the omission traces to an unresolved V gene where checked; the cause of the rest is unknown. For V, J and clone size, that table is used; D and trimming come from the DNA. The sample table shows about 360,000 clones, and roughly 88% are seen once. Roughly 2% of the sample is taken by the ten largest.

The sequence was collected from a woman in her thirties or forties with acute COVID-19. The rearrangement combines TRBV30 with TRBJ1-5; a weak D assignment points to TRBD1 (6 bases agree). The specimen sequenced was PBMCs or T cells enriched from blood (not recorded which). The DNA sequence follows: TGTGCCTGGAGTAAGCGGGGGGGCAGTCAGCCCCAGCATTTT. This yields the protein CAWSKRGGSQPQHF.